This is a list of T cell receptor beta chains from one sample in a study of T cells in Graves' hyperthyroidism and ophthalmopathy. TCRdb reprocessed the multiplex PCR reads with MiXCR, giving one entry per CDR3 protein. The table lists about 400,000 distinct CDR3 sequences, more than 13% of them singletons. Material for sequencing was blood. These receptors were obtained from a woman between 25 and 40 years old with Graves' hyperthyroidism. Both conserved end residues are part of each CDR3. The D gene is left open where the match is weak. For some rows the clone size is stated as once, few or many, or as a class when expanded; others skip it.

TGTGCCAGCTCACCACGGTCGGCAGACACCGGGGAGCTGTTTTTT	CASSPRSADTGELFF	many	-	TRBV18	15	TRBJ2-2
TGCGCCAGCAGCCAAGATCAAGAGGGAGCAGCCTACAATGAGCAGTTCTTC	CASSQDQEGAAYNEQFF	-	-	TRBV4-1	17	TRBJ2-1
TGTGCCAGCAGTTTAGAACGTACCAATCAGCCCCAGCATTTT	CASSLERTNQPQHF	many	-	TRBV27	14	TRBJ1-5
TGTGCCAGCAGTGAAGGGCGGAGCTCCTACAATGAGCAGTTCTTC	CASSEGRSSYNEQFF	many	-	TRBV2	15	TRBJ2-1
TGTGCCAGCATCAAACCGGGACAGGGTAACACTGAAGCTTTCTTT	CASIKPGQGNTEAFF	many	TRBD1	TRBV28	15	TRBJ1-1
TGTGCCAGCAGCGGACAGGGAAAAGGGTACGAGCAGTACTTC	CASSGQGKGYEQYF	many	TRBD1	TRBV28	14	TRBJ2-7
TGTGCCAGCAGCCTGAGGGGGGACAGGGCGTCTGGCTACACCTTC	CASSLRGDRASGYTF	many	TRBD1	TRBV7-6	15	TRBJ1-2
TGTGCCAGCAGCTTATGGCTGAGCACAGATACGCAGTATTTT	CASSLWLSTDTQYF	many	-	TRBV7-8	14	TRBJ2-3
TGTGCCTGGAGTGTACACGGGGCAGATACGCAGTATTTT	CAWSVHGADTQYF	many	-	TRBV30	13	TRBJ2-3
TGTGCCAGCAGTGGGGGGAGTGGGACCGGCAATCAGCCCCAGCATTTT	CASSGGSGTGNQPQHF	many	-	TRBV6-1	16	TRBJ1-5
TGTGCCAGCAGCTTAGTTGGTGCTAGCGGCTACGAGCAGTACTTC	CASSLVGASGYEQYF	many	TRBD2	TRBV7-8	15	TRBJ2-7
TGCAGTGCTAGAGATTACGTGGGGGCTATCTCCGAGCAGTACTTC	CSARDYVGAISEQYF	few	-	TRBV20-1	15	TRBJ2-7
TGTGCCAGCAGGAAGGGGGAGGCCTACGAGCAGTACTTC	CASRKGEAYEQYF	many	-	TRBV2	13	TRBJ2-7
TGCGCCAGCAGCCTGGGCCCTGTGGGGGGCTCCTACGAGCAGTACTTC	CASSLGPVGGSYEQYF	-	-	TRBV5-1	16	TRBJ2-7
TGCGCCAGCAGCTATACTGACAGATTCGAGCAGTACTTC	CASSYTDRFEQYF	few	-	TRBV5-1	13	TRBJ2-7
TGCGCCAGCACCCTGGGCACAGGGGGCGCAGATACGCAGTATTTT	CASTLGTGGADTQYF	-	TRBD1	TRBV5-1	15	TRBJ2-3
TGTGCCTGGATACAGAGTACCAAGAGCTCCTACGAGCAGTACTTC	CAWIQSTKSSYEQYF	many	-	TRBV30	15	TRBJ2-7
TGCAGTGCTAACGTGGGGGGTACCTACGAGCAGTACTTC	CSANVGGTYEQYF	-	-	TRBV20-1	13	TRBJ2-7
TGCGCCAGCAGCCGACTAACAGCGGGGCTAGCGGGATATAGGCAGTTCTTC	CASSRLTAGLAGYRQFF	few	TRBD2	TRBV4-1	17	TRBJ2-1
TGCAGTGCTAGAGATCGGGGGGGGGAGAATGAAAAACTGTTTTTT	CSARDRGGENEKLFF	once	-	TRBV20-1	15	TRBJ1-4
TGTGCCAGCGGGACAGGGGATCTCTATGGCTACACCTTC	CASGTGDLYGYTF	-	TRBD1	TRBV25-1	13	TRBJ1-2
TGTGCCAGCAGTCCCCCCGGGAAACCTTATGGCTACACCTTC	CASSPPGKPYGYTF	-	-	TRBV27	14	TRBJ1-2
TGCAGTGCTACCAGACAGGGGACAACTTTGGAGACCCAGTACTTC	CSATRQGTTLETQYF	many	TRBD1	TRBV20-1	15	TRBJ2-5
TGTGCCAGCAGTTTGACGGAGCAGTTCTTC	CASSLTEQFF	many	-	TRBV28	10	TRBJ2-1
TGTGCCTGGAGGGGATCGGGAGTAGGCGAGCAGTACTTC	CAWRGSGVGEQYF	many	-	TRBV30	13	TRBJ2-7
TGTGCCAGCAGCTCAGGTGCAGGGGCCTCCTACGAGCAGTACTTC	CASSSGAGASYEQYF	many	-	TRBV7-9	15	TRBJ2-7
TGTGCCAGCAGTGCCGACGGGGAGCTGTTTTTT	CASSADGELFF	many	-	TRBV12-3/TRBV12-4	11	TRBJ2-2
TGTGCCAGCAGTTTAACGGACAGAACCTATAGCAATCAGCCCCAGCATTTT	CASSLTDRTYSNQPQHF	medium-sized	-	TRBV6-2/TRBV6-3	17	TRBJ1-5
TGTGCCAGCAGTTTAAGGGGTAATATGGATGGCTACACCTTC	CASSLRGNMDGYTF	many	-	TRBV12-3/TRBV12-4	14	TRBJ1-2
TGTGCCAGCAGTTTAAAGGCAGCCACCTACGAGCAGTACTTC	CASSLKAATYEQYF	-	-	TRBV27	14	TRBJ2-7
TGTGCCACCAGTGATCAGGGGGCGTTCAGGGAGACCCAGTACTTC	CATSDQGAFRETQYF	few	TRBD1	TRBV24-1	15	TRBJ2-5
TGTGCCAGTAGTATTGCTAGCGGGGGGGCCGGAGATACGCAGTATTTT	CASSIASGGAGDTQYF	-	TRBD2	TRBV19	16	TRBJ2-3
TGTGCCAGCAGCCCGACTAGCGGGAGGGGAGGAGAGACCCAGTACTTC	CASSPTSGRGGETQYF	many	TRBD2	TRBV3-1	16	TRBJ2-5
TGTGCCACAGGAACAGGAGAGAACACTGAAGCTTTCTTT	CATGTGENTEAFF	few	-	TRBV5-4	13	TRBJ1-1
TGCAGTGCTAGAGGAGAGAGCTACAGTAGGGCTAGCGGGATGGATACGCAGTATTTT	CSARGESYSRASGMDTQYF	-	TRBD2	TRBV20-1	19	TRBJ2-3
TGTGCCAGCAGTTTGATCCGGGGCAGGGCCGGGGAGCTGTTTTTT	CASSLIRGRAGELFF	many	-	TRBV12-3/TRBV12-4	15	TRBJ2-2
TGCAGCGCTGCACAGGGTGGCGCCTACGAGCAGTACTTC	CSAAQGGAYEQYF	few	-	TRBV29-1	13	TRBJ2-7
TGTGCCAGCAGCTTAGCAGGGCGGCTTTTCTACGAGCAGTACTTC	CASSLAGRLFYEQYF	few	-	TRBV7-2	15	TRBJ2-7
TGTGCCAGCAGTGACCCGCAGAGTTCCGGACATGAGCAGTTCTTC	CASSDPQSSGHEQFF	few	-	TRBV25-1	15	TRBJ2-1
TGTGCCAGCTCACCACCGGCGGGAGGTCTACCCGGGGAGCTGTTTTTT	CASSPPAGGLPGELFF	-	TRBD2	TRBV18	16	TRBJ2-2
TGTGCCAGTAGTTTCAGGGCTTCGAACACTGAAGCTTTCTTT	CASSFRASNTEAFF	-	-	TRBV19	14	TRBJ1-1
TGTGCCAGCAGTTTAGTTAGCGGGAGAGGACTTACAAATGAGCAGTTCTTC	CASSLVSGRGLTNEQFF	many	TRBD2	TRBV12-3/TRBV12-4	17	TRBJ2-1
TGCGCCAGCAGCTTGGCCGGGGTTAGCACAGATACGCAGTATTTT	CASSLAGVSTDTQYF	-	-	TRBV5-1	15	TRBJ2-3
TGCAGTGCTATCCATCCGGGACGGGAGAACTATGGCTACACCTTC	CSAIHPGRENYGYTF	many	-	TRBV20-1	15	TRBJ1-2
TGTGCCAGCAGCCCTACTGGACGCACGAACACCGGGGAGCTGTTTTTT	CASSPTGRTNTGELFF	many	-	TRBV11-2	16	TRBJ2-2